A single sample gave rise to the 27 T cell receptor beta chains below, sequenced in a study of CD8 T cells in Susac syndrome. After extraction with the RNeasy kit, about 0.45 to 1 ug of the RNA was reverse transcribed using random hexamers. TCRdb re-called the immunoSEQ multiplex PCR reads through MiXCR, storing one row per CDR3 protein. The sample shows hundreds of thousands of distinct CDR3 sequences, 90% to 95% of them seen only once. Sequencing used CD4+ T cells from PBMCs. Receptors originate from a human donor with multiple sclerosis.

This clonotype was observed a single time. The CDR3 coding sequence is TGTGCCAGCAGCCGAGAGGGAAGGTTGATCGGCTCTGGGGCCAACGTCCTGACTTTC. Translating it yields CASSREGRLIGSGANVLTF. This chain connects TRBV2 to TRBJ2-6; a weak D match, TRBD2 (5 bases). V was trimmed by 6 bases and J by 0 bases, leaving 21 bases between them. This CDR3 spans 19 amino acids. The germline gives CDR1 SNHLY, CDR2 FYNNEI.

The gene calls are TRBV29-1 and TRBJ2-1; 11 nucleotides agree with TRBD2. Trimming at V came to 7 bases and at J to 4 bases, leaving 9 bases not matched to a gene. CDR3 size: 15 residues. Germline V gene data show CDR1 as SQVTM and CDR2 as ANQGSEA. The CDR3 coding sequence is TGCAGCGCAATAGCGGGAGGGCTCCCGTACAATGAGCAGTTCTTC. Translating it yields CSAIAGGLPYNEQFF.

V is TRBV3-1 and J is TRBJ1-2; D is ambiguous. The germline V and J ends were trimmed by 3 bases and 3 bases, with 8 bases remaining between them. The CDR3 has 13 amino acids. CDR1 and CDR2 from the germline V gene are LGHDT and YNNKEL (reference sequence). The CDR3 DNA sequence: TGTGCCAGCAGCCATAGGCACGACTATGGCTACACCTTC. Its protein product is CASSHRHDYGYTF.

Note on this clonotype: Its ends do not fully match the called genes, so a read error is possible. V is TRBV7-2 and J is TRBJ1-1; D ambiguous. This CDR3 spans 14 amino acids. Germline V gene data show CDR1 as SGHTA and CDR2 as FQGNSA. This CDR3 is CASSLAFANTEVFF. Here the CDR3 DNA reads TGTGCCAGCAGCTTAGCGTTTGCGAACACTGAAGTTTTCTTT.

This chain connects TRBV6-5 to TRBJ2-3, with D tentatively TRBD1 or TRBD2 (5 bases each). The CDR3 contains 15 residues. With 9 bases removed from V and 5 bases from J, the gap between germline ends came to 21 bases. CDR1 and CDR2 from the germline V gene are MNHEY and SVGAGI. The CDR3 spells CASRTRDGSGDTQYF. In DNA, the CDR3 is TGTGCCAGTAGAACAAGGGACGGCTCCGGAGATACGCAGTATTTT.

The chain links TRBV7-8 to TRBJ2-3; no clear D gene. The V end lost 2 bases, the J end lost 1 base, and 10 bases lay between the germline ends. Looked up from germline, CDR1 is SGHVS and CDR2 is FQNEAQ. The CDR3 length is 15 residues. CDR3 nucleotide sequence: TGTGCCAGCAGCTTACTAACCCTCCGCACAGATACGCAGTATTTT. This sequence encodes CASSLLTLRTDTQYF.

The chain combines TRBV20-1 with TRBJ1-1, with TRBD1 as a possible D gene (5 bases). Germline CDR1 is DFQATT and CDR2 is SNEGSKA (reference sequence). Trimming removed 3 bases from V and 5 bases from J, with 16 bases in between. The CDR3 totals 14 residues. The CDR3, as DNA: TGCAGTGCTAGGTTCCCAGGGAGATGGACTGAAGCTTTCTTT. Its protein is CSARFPGRWTEAFF.

V and J are TRBV3-1 and TRBJ2-7; no reliable D call. V lost 0 bases and J lost 6, with 12 bases in between. The germline V gene has CDR1 LGHDT and CDR2 YNNKEL (reference sequence). This CDR3 comprises 14 residues. CDR3 region: CASSQESVVAEQYF. CDR3 sequence (DNA): TGTGCCAGCAGCCAAGAATCCGTGGTCGCCGAGCAGTACTTC.

The CDR3 here is CASSHLPAEQFF. In nucleotides, the CDR3 is TGTGCCAGCAGTCACCTCCCGGCAGAGCAGTTCTTC. The gene calls are TRBV14 and TRBJ2-1; no reliable D call. CDR3 length: 12 amino acids. Germline values: CDR1 SGHDN, CDR2 FVKESK. The germline V and J ends were trimmed by 6 bases and 10 bases, with 13 bases remaining between them.

This rearrangement joins TRBV6-1 to TRBJ2-3; D possibly uses TRBD1 or TRBD2 (6 bases each). This CDR3 has 14 amino acids. The germline CDR1 and CDR2 sequences are MNHNS and SASEGT. Trimming removed 10 bases from V and 0 bases from J, with 14 bases in between. CDR3 bases: TGTGCCACCTCGATGGGGGGCAGCACAGATACGCAGTATTTT. Protein sequence: CATSMGGSTDTQYF.

In DNA, the CDR3 is TGTGCCAGCAGTGACTCGTTACGAAGCACAGATACGCAGTATTTT. Translation: CASSDSLRSTDTQYF. This rearrangement joins TRBV6-4 to TRBJ2-3; D gene unclear. Germline V CDR1 and CDR2: MRHNA, SNTAGT. V shed 0 bases and J shed 0 bases, with 7 bases lying between them. The CDR3 has 15 residues.

The CDR3 region is CASGLAGLAFF. The CDR3 bases are TGTGCTAGTGGTTTGGCAGGGCTGGCTTTCTTT. V gene TRBV12-5 combines with J gene TRBJ1-1; possibly TRBD1 for D (5 bases). V lost 1 base and J lost 11, with 8 bases in between. The germline gives CDR1 LGHNT, CDR2 FRNRAP. The CDR3 has 11 residues.

This clonotype has just one count. V and J are TRBV14 and TRBJ1-3; D remains unclear. The V gene's germline CDR1 is SGHDN and CDR2 FVKESK. The V gene lost 4 bases and the J gene lost 0 bases, with 13 bases spanning the gap. The CDR3 is made up of 16 amino acids. This CDR3 reads CASSLNQVRSGNTIYF. DNA of the CDR3: TGTGCCAGCAGCCTGAATCAGGTTCGCTCTGGAAACACCATATATTTT. Together with reference TRBV14 and TRBJ1-3, the CDR3 gives the full variable domain: EAGVTQFPSHSVIEKGQTVTLRCDPISGHDNLYWYRRVMGKEIKFLLHFVKESKQDESGMPNNRFLAERTGGTYSTLKVQPAELEDSGVYFCASSLNQVRSGNTIYFGEGSWLTVV.

The chain carries TRBV29-1 and TRBJ1-1, with D unresolved. The CDR3 length is 13 residues. Germline V gene sequence: CDR1 SQVTM, CDR2 ANQGSEA. V was shortened by 8 bases and J by 2 bases, with 15 bases between the two germline ends. The CDR3 region has the DNA TGCAGCTACTCCCGGACTGCCAACACTGAAGCTTTCTTT. Translation gives CSYSRTANTEAFF.

The chain links TRBV4-1 to TRBJ2-2; 9 bases line up with TRBD1. Unmatched junction bases numbered 17, after V lost 0 bases and J lost 6 bases. This CDR3 spans 20 amino acids. In germline, CDR1 is MGHRA, CDR2 YSYEKL. CDR3 nucleotides: TGCGCCAGCAGCCAAGATAAGAGCTATGGGGGGACAGGGTTATCCGGGGAGCTGTTTTTT. It translates to CASSQDKSYGGTGLSGELFF.

The V gene is TRBV6-5, the J gene TRBJ2-1; possible D gene TRBD1, 6 bases. Trimming removed 6 bases at V and 3 bases at J, with 12 bases between. The CDR3 totals 14 residues. The germline V gene encodes CDR1 MNHEY and CDR2 SVGAGI. The CDR3, as DNA: TGTGCCAGCAGCCCGGGACAACTCTACAATGAGCAGTTCTTC. Protein: CASSPGQLYNEQFF.

The V and J genes are TRBV5-1 and TRBJ2-7; TRBD1 or TRBD2 may be the D gene (5 bases each). The CDR3 is made up of 14 amino acids. V was cut by 6 bases and J by 6 bases, with 19 bases left in between. Germline V CDR1 and CDR2: SGHRS, YFSETQ. The CDR3 sequence: CASNPRDGLGEQYF. Written as DNA, the CDR3 is TGCGCCAGCAACCCTCGGGACGGTCTTGGCGAGCAGTACTTC.

The chain is built from TRBV29-1 and TRBJ2-2; no definite D call. CDR3 length: 13 amino acids. Germline assignment: CDR1 SQVTM and CDR2 ANQGSEA. V lost 6 bases and J 7 bases, leaving 15 bases between the germline ends. The CDR3 reads CSVVSRYNGELFF. CDR3 nucleotides: TGCAGCGTAGTATCGAGATATAACGGGGAGCTGTTTTTT.

This clonotype came up a few times. J is TRBJ1-1 and V is TRBV18, with TRBD1 as a possible D gene (5 bases). There are 14 residues in the CDR3. Trimming pared 2 bases from V and 1 base from J, leaving 8 bases between. Germline V gives CDR1 KGHSH, CDR2 LQKENI. The CDR3 region has the DNA TGTGCCAGCTCACCATCGGGGCGGAACACTGAAGCTTTCTTT. Translated, it gives CASSPSGRNTEAFF.

V is TRBV19 and J is TRBJ2-7, with 7 bases fitting TRBD2. With V trimmed by 9 bases and J by 4 bases, 0 bases remained unmatched. This CDR3 contains 10 residues. Germline CDR1 LNHDA, CDR2 SQIVND (reference sequence). This chain's CDR3 is CARAGYEQYV. The CDR3 nucleotides read TGTGCCAGAGCGGGGTACGAGCAGTACGTC.

The V and J genes are TRBV7-2 and TRBJ2-3; 10 bases are a match to TRBD2. The germline gives CDR1 SGHTA, CDR2 FQGNSA. V trimming: 5 bases; J trimming: 3 bases; junction bases outside the gene matches: 8. CDR3 length: 16 amino acids. CDR3 bases: TGTGCCAGCAGCCTCTTAGCGGGAGGAGGGACAGATACGCAGTATTTT. It is translated as CASSLLAGGGTDTQYF.

This chain connects TRBV9 to TRBJ2-2; 10 positions agree with TRBD2. This CDR3 is 16 amino acids long. The junction had 6 bases not matched to a gene; V was cut back by 0 bases and J by 7 bases. In germline, CDR1 is SGDLS, CDR2 YYNGEE. The CDR3 here is CASSVGLAGAVGELFF. CDR3 DNA: TGTGCCAGCAGCGTAGGGCTAGCGGGAGCCGTCGGGGAGCTGTTTTTT.

The chain recombines TRBV9 with TRBJ2-5, with 9 nucleotides matching TRBD1. Per germline, CDR1 SGDLS and CDR2 YYNGEE. The ends lost 0 bases at V and 2 bases at J; junction bases unmatched: 2. CDR3 length: 15 residues. Here the CDR3 DNA reads TGTGCCAGCAGCGTAGGAGGGACAGGGCAAGAGACCCAGTACTTC. As protein: CASSVGGTGQETQYF. Looking up the rest from reference TRBV9 and TRBJ2-5 gives the full variable domain: DSGVTQTPKHLITATGQRVTLRCSPRSGDLSVYWYQQSLDQGLQFLIQYYNGEERAKGNILERFSAQQFPDLHSELNLSSLELGDSALYFCASSVGGTGQETQYFGPGTRLLVL.

The chain employs TRBV5-1 and TRBJ2-1; the D is unclear. Trimming removed 2 bases from V and 1 base from J, with 16 bases in between. This CDR3 spans 17 amino acids. Germline V CDR1 and CDR2: SGHRS, YFSETQ. CDR3 sequence reads: CASSLGPGRSSYNEQFF. DNA of the CDR3: TGCGCCAGCAGCTTAGGTCCCGGTCGCAGTTCCTACAATGAGCAGTTCTTC.

Only a few counts were recorded for this clonotype. At one of its ends the junction is not consistent with the germline gene, which may arise from a read error. V is TRBV5-1 and J is TRBJ2-5, with 10 bases aligning to TRBD1. The CDR3 is 14 residues long. Germline V gene sequence: CDR1 SGHRS, CDR2 YFSETQ. The CDR3 DNA reads as TGTGCCAGTAGTAGGACAGGGGGACAAGAGACCCAGTACTTC. Its translation is CASSRTGGQETQYF. Variable domain in full (rest from reference TRBV5-1 and TRBJ2-5): KAGVTQTPRYLIKTRGQQVTLSCSPISGHRSVSWYQQTPGQGLQFLFEYFSETQRNKGNFPGRFSGRQFSNSRSEMNVSTLELGDSALYLCASSRTGGQETQYFGPGTRLLVL.

The genes are TRBV29-1 and TRBJ1-2; D is possibly TRBD1 (5 bases). The germline V gene has CDR1 SQVTM and CDR2 ANQGSEA. The CDR3 has 12 amino acids. The V and J ends lost 6 bases and 8 bases respectively, with 16 bases between them. The CDR3 DNA is TGCAGCGTAGGGAGGCAGGGCGGCGGCTACACCTTC. Translated, it gives CSVGRQGGGYTF. Variable domain in full (rest from reference TRBV29-1 and TRBJ1-2): SAVISQKPSRDICQRGTSLTIQCQVDSQVTMMFWYRQQPGQSLTLIATANQGSEATYESGFVIDKFPISRPNLTFSTLTVSNMSPEDSSIYLCSVGRQGGGYTFGSGTRLTVV.

The rearrangement uses TRBV30 and TRBJ1-5, with D unresolved. CDR3 size: 14 residues. CDR1 and CDR2 (germline): GTSNPN, SVGIG (reference sequence). V lost 1 base, J lost 5 bases, and 12 bases lay in between. The CDR3 sequence: CAWSEAAWDQPQHF. The CDR3 DNA reads TGTGCCTGGAGTGAGGCAGCCTGGGATCAGCCCCAGCATTTT.